Sequencing of this TCR beta chain was carried out in a study of tumor and adjacent non-tumor tissue in lung cancer. Overall study context: The cohort had about a dozen adenocarcinoma, a couple of squamous cell and 1 small cell patients. Patients were aged about 30 to 80, roughly 9 men and 5 women, stage I to III.

This CDR3 contains 15 residues. V lost 9 bases and J lost 2, with 20 bases in between. Germline V gene data show CDR1 as MNHNS and CDR2 as SASEGT. This clonotype was seen just once. The CDR3 does not end in the conserved phenylalanine or tryptophan, so this is likely a read error. A modified ARM-PCR protocol with three rounds of nested PCR amplified TCRbeta. TCRdb redid the calling of the multiplex PCR reads with MiXCR, one entry per CDR3 protein. The sample includes about 75,000 distinct CDR3 sequences, 60% to 85% of them seen just once. This sample's RNA came from whole unsorted tissue. This sequence was found in a woman between 50 and 59 years old with non-small cell lung cancer. Sequencing was performed on lung tumor tissue. J is TRBJ2-7 and V is TRBV6-1; a possible D gene is TRBD2 (6 bases). The CDR3 is CASNEEVSGPYEQYS. The CDR3 nucleotides are TGTGCCAGTAATGAAGAAGTTAGCGGACCCTACGAGCAGTACTCC.